This TCR beta chain was identified during a study of shared clonotypes between healthy human individuals. Profiled with immunoSEQ multiplex PCR; TCRdb holds only in-frame clones, not every one. The sample yields around 1.9 million clones, roughly 95% seen once. Naive CD8 cells lacked CD45RO and underwent positive selection for CCR7, leaving out terminally differentiated effector memory CD45RA+ cells. Germline V gene lookup returns CDR1 LNHDA and CDR2 SQIVND (reference sequence). This CDR3 region has 17 residues. V shed 3 bases and J shed 0 bases, with 16 bases lying between them. The V call is TRBV19, the J call TRBJ2-3; D is unresolved. Sequencing was performed on naive CD8+ T cells from PBMCs. The origin of this receptor is a man aged 18 to 30 in good health. Some clones in this sample may be carry-over from other donors' samples. The CDR3 region has the DNA TGTGCCAGTAGTATCCGAAGCAGAATCCGGAGCACAGATACGCAGTATTTT. Protein sequence: CASSIRSRIRSTDTQYF.